This T cell receptor (beta chain) was retrieved from a study of T cell repertoires in cytomegalovirus infection. The study, taken as a whole, reports: Dominating the ex vivo response were HLA-C-restricted CMV-specific TCR beta clonotypes. Accumulated public TCR beta family frequency recognized individuals carrying CMV together with the relevant HLA.

This clonotype was picked up a small number of times. The antigen is unknown. TCRdb redid the calling of the reads with MiXCR, one entry per CDR3 protein. The sample consists of 290,000 or so distinct CDR3 sequences, more than 20% of them appearing once. Between the trimmed V and J ends, which lost 2 bases and 0 bases, there was a span of 8 bases. CDR1 and CDR2 from the germline V gene are SQVTM and ANQGSEA. CDR3 length: 14 amino acids. The TCR sequence derives from a human donor in good health (CMV status not recorded). Some clones in this sample may be carry-over from other donors' samples. This rearrangement joins TRBV29-1 to TRBJ2-4, with unresolved D. What was sequenced was PBMCs. CDR3 bases: TGCAGCGTTGAACCTATGCTAGCCAAAAACATTCAGTACTTC. Translating gives CSVEPMLAKNIQYF.